This is a list of T cell receptor beta chains from one sample in a study of human T cells and chemical hapten exposure. TCRdb re-called the RACE reads through MiXCR, storing one row per CDR3 protein. The sample includes more than 85,000 distinct CDR3 sequences, about 11% seen only once; the top ten take under 2.5%. The material sequenced was whole blood, taken in connection with sensitization to the hapten diphenylcyclopropenone (DPC). All receptors derive from a man in his forties with alopecia areata. Some clones in this sample may be carry-over from other donors' samples. The CDR3 runs from the conserved cysteine through the conserved F or W. D genes are given only for firm matches. Size is stated for part of the rows, as once, few or many counts, or as a class when the clone is expanded.

D: -; J: TRBJ2-3; V: TRBV20-1; size: few; CDR3: CSASREGRRTDTQYF; DNA: TGCAGTGCTAGCCGCGAGGGGAGAAGGACAGATACGCAGTATTTT
D: TRBD2; J: TRBJ2-3; V: TRBV7-9; size: many; CDR3: CASSSGLAGGHRSPDTQYF; DNA: TGTGCCAGCAGCTCCGGACTAGCGGGAGGCCATAGGAGCCCAGATACGCAGTATTTT
D: TRBD1; J: TRBJ1-2; V: TRBV28; size: few; CDR3: CASRSIRTGNYGYTF; DNA: TGTGCCAGCCGAAGTATAAGGACAGGGAACTATGGCTACACCTTC
D: TRBD1; J: TRBJ1-1; V: TRBV6-2/TRBV6-3; size: -; CDR3: CASRMTGTRAEAFF; DNA: TGTGCCAGCAGAATGACAGGGACGAGGGCTGAAGCTTTCTTT
D: TRBD1; J: TRBJ2-3; V: TRBV19; size: few; CDR3: CASSDGQGAVDTQYF; DNA: TGTGCCAGTAGTGACGGACAGGGGGCGGTGGATACGCAGTATTTT
D: -; J: TRBJ2-1; V: TRBV6-5; size: few; CDR3: CASSRANEQFF; DNA: TGTGCCAGCAGTCGGGCCAATGAGCAGTTCTTC
D: TRBD2; J: TRBJ2-1; V: TRBV19; size: few; CDR3: CASMSLAGAVGFSEQFF; DNA: TGTGCCAGTATGAGCCTAGCGGGGGCCGTAGGGTTTTCTGAGCAGTTCTTC
D: TRBD2; J: TRBJ2-5; V: TRBV20-1; size: few; CDR3: CSAPPQTSGNRLTQYF; DNA: TGCAGTGCTCCCCCCCAGACTAGCGGGAACCGGTTGACCCAGTACTTC
D: -; J: TRBJ2-1; V: TRBV14; size: many; CDR3: CASSLVMLNEQFF; DNA: TGTGCCAGCAGCCTGGTTATGCTCAATGAGCAGTTCTTC
D: -; J: TRBJ2-7; V: TRBV27; size: -; CDR3: CASSLLRGGTKDEQYF; DNA: TGTGCCAGCAGTTTGCTTCGAGGGGGGACAAAAGACGAGCAGTACTTC
D: TRBD1; J: TRBJ1-2; V: TRBV4-1; size: few; CDR3: CASSPTGKANYGYTF; DNA: TGCGCCAGCAGCCCGACAGGGAAAGCTAACTATGGCTACACCTTC
D: TRBD2; J: TRBJ2-3; V: TRBV29-1; size: many; CDR3: CSAGGTPDMDTQYF; DNA: TGCAGCGCGGGGGGGACACCTGATATGGATACGCAGTATTTT
D: TRBD1; J: TRBJ1-2; V: TRBV13; size: few; CDR3: CASSLEGEGAHGYTF; DNA: TGTGCCAGCAGCTTAGAAGGGGAGGGGGCTCATGGCTACACCTTC
D: -; J: TRBJ2-7; V: TRBV20-1; size: few; CDR3: CSARDRRAASSYEQYF; DNA: TGCAGTGCTAGAGATCGGAGGGCAGCGAGCTCCTACGAGCAGTACTTC
D: TRBD2; J: TRBJ2-5; V: TRBV5-1; size: few; CDR3: CASSLAPLAGVQETQYF; DNA: TGCGCCAGCAGCTTGGCACCTCTCGCGGGGGTCCAAGAGACCCAGTACTTC
D: -; J: TRBJ2-7; V: TRBV19; size: -; CDR3: CASNNVGSYEQYF; DNA: TGTGCCAGCAACAACGTCGGCTCCTACGAGCAGTACTTC
D: -; J: TRBJ2-3; V: TRBV5-8; size: few; CDR3: CASSLAVWEPDTQYF; DNA: TGTGCCAGCAGCTTGGCCGTATGGGAACCAGATACGCAGTATTTT
D: -; J: TRBJ1-2; V: TRBV5-1; size: many; CDR3: CASSSRDHGYTF; DNA: TGCGCCAGCAGCTCCAGGGACCATGGCTACACCTTC
D: -; J: TRBJ2-2; V: TRBV10-3; size: -; CDR3: CAISQIDTGELFF; DNA: TGTGCCATCAGTCAGATCGACACCGGGGAGCTGTTTTTT
D: TRBD2; J: TRBJ2-3; V: TRBV20-1; size: -; CDR3: CSADSAGGGTDTQYF; DNA: TGCAGTGCTGACTCAGCGGGAGGGGGCACAGATACGCAGTATTTT
D: TRBD2; J: TRBJ2-3; V: TRBV7-8; size: -; CDR3: CASSWTSGRPGDTQYF; DNA: TGTGCCAGCAGCTGGACTAGCGGGAGGCCCGGGGATACGCAGTATTTT
D: TRBD1; J: TRBJ2-2; V: TRBV20-1; size: few; CDR3: CSAKQGANTGELFF; DNA: TGCAGTGCTAAACAGGGGGCTAACACCGGGGAGCTGTTTTTT
D: -; J: TRBJ2-1; V: TRBV12-3/TRBV12-4; size: -; CDR3: CASSWTLDNEQFF; DNA: TGTGCCAGCAGCTGGACTCTTGATAATGAGCAGTTCTTC
D: TRBD2; J: TRBJ2-3; V: TRBV5-1; size: -; CDR3: CASSLAGAGPTDTQYF; DNA: TGCGCCAGCAGCTTGGCGGGAGCGGGGCCCACAGATACGCAGTATTTT
D: -; J: TRBJ2-6; V: TRBV12-3/TRBV12-4; size: -; CDR3: CASIRTTGANVLTF; DNA: TGTGCCAGCATCCGGACGACTGGGGCCAACGTCCTGACTTTC
D: TRBD1; J: TRBJ1-3; V: TRBV20-1; size: medium-sized; CDR3: CSARVETGSNTIYF; DNA: TGCAGTGCTAGAGTGGAGACAGGGAGTAACACCATATATTTT
D: TRBD2; J: TRBJ2-1; V: TRBV14; size: -; CDR3: CASSQVARDYSGNEQFF; DNA: TGTGCCAGCAGCCAAGTTGCTCGGGACTACTCCGGGAATGAGCAGTTCTTC
D: -; J: TRBJ1-1; V: TRBV6-5; size: many; CDR3: CASSYENMNTEAFF; DNA: TGTGCCAGCAGTTACGAGAACATGAACACTGAAGCTTTCTTT
D: TRBD2; J: TRBJ2-3; V: TRBV29-1; size: -; CDR3: CSVEGLAGVFGVTQYF; DNA: TGCAGCGTCGAAGGACTAGCGGGAGTATTCGGAGTGACGCAGTATTTT
D: -; J: TRBJ2-3; V: TRBV15; size: few; CDR3: CATSPRGGSDTQYF; DNA: TGTGCCACGTCCCCTCGGGGAGGATCAGATACGCAGTATTTT
D: TRBD2; J: TRBJ2-1; V: TRBV28; size: -; CDR3: CASSFGTRTSGRAGEQFF; DNA: TGTGCCAGCAGTTTTGGGACTAGGACTAGCGGGAGGGCGGGTGAGCAGTTCTTC
D: -; J: TRBJ2-3; V: TRBV5-4; size: many; CDR3: CASSWRGTDTQYF; DNA: TGTGCCAGCAGCTGGAGAGGCACAGATACGCAGTATTTT
D: TRBD1; J: TRBJ2-1; V: TRBV9; size: few; CDR3: CASSPPDRGLNEQFF; DNA: TGTGCCAGCAGCCCACCCGACAGGGGGCTCAATGAGCAGTTCTTC
D: -; J: TRBJ2-2; V: TRBV20-1; size: -; CDR3: CSARDYLTGELFF; DNA: TGCAGTGCTAGGGACTATCTCACCGGGGAGCTGTTTTTT
D: -; J: TRBJ2-3; V: TRBV20-1; size: -; CDR3: CSARPGSAEGQYF; DNA: TGCAGTGCGCGACCTGGGTCGGCAGAGGGGCAGTATTTT
D: -; J: TRBJ2-5; V: TRBV12-3/TRBV12-4; size: few; CDR3: CASSLEEETQYF; DNA: TGTGCCAGCAGTTTAGAGGAGGAGACCCAGTACTTC
D: -; J: TRBJ2-1; V: TRBV13; size: -; CDR3: CASSGGIDTYNEQFF; DNA: TGTGCCAGCAGCGGAGGGATTGACACCTACAATGAGCAGTTCTTC
D: TRBD1; J: TRBJ1-6; V: TRBV7-2; size: -; CDR3: CASRKNQWTRGNSPLHF; DNA: TGTGCCAGCAGAAAAAACCAGTGGACCAGGGGGAATTCACCCCTCCACTTT
D: TRBD2; J: TRBJ2-3; V: TRBV10-3; size: few; CDR3: CAISSGSQGTDTQYF; DNA: TGTGCCATCAGTAGCGGGAGTCAGGGCACAGATACGCAGTATTTT
D: -; J: TRBJ1-5; V: TRBV29-1; size: few; CDR3: CSVVEGGEPQHF; DNA: TGCAGCGTTGTCGAAGGGGGGGAGCCCCAGCATTTT
D: -; J: TRBJ1-1; V: TRBV27; size: many; CDR3: CASSFKGLYTEAFF; DNA: TGTGCCAGCAGTTTTAAGGGACTGTACACTGAAGCTTTCTTT
D: TRBD1; J: TRBJ1-1; V: TRBV5-1; size: few; CDR3: CASSFDRTGGITEAFF; DNA: TGCGCCAGCAGCTTCGATCGGACAGGGGGTATCACTGAAGCTTTCTTT
D: TRBD1; J: TRBJ1-1; V: TRBV7-2; size: many; CDR3: CASSLGRGGGQGKAFF; DNA: TGTGCCAGCAGCTTAGGACGGGGGGGAGGACAGGGTAAAGCTTTCTTT
D: -; J: TRBJ2-2; V: TRBV30; size: many; CDR3: CAWSLARTGELFF; DNA: TGTGCCTGGAGCCTCGCTCGCACCGGGGAGCTGTTTTTT
D: -; J: TRBJ1-5; V: TRBV5-6; size: many; CDR3: CASSAGTRQPQHF; DNA: TGTGCCAGCAGCGCGGGGACAAGGCAGCCCCAGCATTTT
D: -; J: TRBJ2-4; V: TRBV12-3/TRBV12-4; size: few; CDR3: CASSLVAEKNIQYF; DNA: TGTGCCAGCAGTTTAGTAGCGGAAAAAAACATTCAGTACTTC
D: TRBD1; J: TRBJ2-3; V: TRBV29-1; size: -; CDR3: CSVELTGEGTDTQYF; DNA: TGCAGCGTTGAGTTGACAGGGGAAGGGACAGATACGCAGTATTTT
D: TRBD2; J: TRBJ2-3; V: TRBV14; size: -; CDR3: CASSQVAGGRQGGDTQYF; DNA: TGTGCCAGCAGCCAAGTAGCGGGAGGGCGGCAAGGAGGAGATACGCAGTATTTT
D: -; J: TRBJ2-7; V: TRBV28; size: few; CDR3: CASSRKGFEQYF; DNA: TGTGCCAGCAGCCGCAAGGGTTTCGAGCAGTACTTC
D: -; J: TRBJ1-6; V: TRBV5-6; size: -; CDR3: CASSLERGGLLAPLHF; DNA: TGTGCCAGCAGCTTGGAGCGCGGGGGATTATTGGCACCCCTCCACTTT
D: -; J: TRBJ1-4; V: TRBV6-5; size: many; CDR3: CASSRATGATNEKLFF; DNA: TGTGCCAGCAGCCGCGCGACAGGAGCAACTAATGAAAAACTGTTTTTT
D: TRBD2; J: TRBJ2-1; V: TRBV7-3; size: many; CDR3: CASSWDSGREQFF; DNA: TGTGCCAGCAGCTGGGATAGCGGGAGGGAGCAGTTCTTC
D: -; J: TRBJ2-2; V: TRBV5-1; size: -; CDR3: CASSWADWRNTGELFF; DNA: TGCGCCAGCAGCTGGGCGGACTGGCGGAACACCGGGGAGCTGTTTTTT